The source of this TCR beta chain is a study of T cell changes during pregnancy in multiple sclerosis. This clone was observed a single time. There are 14 residues in the CDR3. The ends were cut back, 8 bases at V and 0 bases at J, with 11 bases in the middle. Germline lookup yields CDR1 GTSNPN and CDR2 SVGIG (reference sequence). Here immunoSEQ multiplex PCR was the method, and the copy in TCRdb shows in-frame clones only, minus some. The table shows 60,000 or so clones, with around nine tenths occurring only once. Sample: peripheral blood from another person, used as feeder cells. This clonotype originated in a human donor whose cells served as feeder cells for cultures in a pregnancy study. The J gene is TRBJ1-6, the V gene TRBV30; D not certain. This CDR3 reads CARSMSSYNSPLHF. Written as DNA, the CDR3 is TGTGCCAGATCAATGAGCTCCTATAATTCACCCCTCCACTTT. Together with reference TRBV30 and TRBJ1-6, the CDR3 gives the full variable domain: SQTIHQWPATLVQPVGSPLSLECTVEGTSNPNLYWYRQAAGRGLQLLFYSVGIGQISSEVPQNLSASRPQDRQFILSSKKLLLSDSGFYLCARSMSSYNSPLHFGNGTRLTVT.